These T cell receptor beta chains were read from a single sample in a study of early T cells in non-severe SARS-CoV-2 infection. TCRdb used MiXCR to reprocess the 5' RACE reads, holding one entry per CDR3 protein. Of around 50,000 distinct CDR3 sequences listed, around a tenth are singletons. The sequenced sample consisted of whole blood. Source of these receptors: an adult who was a healthcare worker with PCR-confirmed SARS-CoV-2 infection or an uninfected control (not recorded which). CDR3s include the opening cysteine and the closing phenylalanine or tryptophan. Not all rows give a size; the values are once, few, many and, for expanded clones, a class.

size	V	J	CDR3
few	TRBV11-2	TRBJ2-7	CASSNVNEQYF
-	TRBV10-3	TRBJ2-6	CAISGGILSGANVLTF
-	TRBV11-3	TRBJ2-1	CASSLGVAGGGEQFF
few	TRBV28	TRBJ2-6	CASIAPGVGANVLTF
many	TRBV13	TRBJ1-2	CASSLVTPVEGYTF
few	TRBV6-1	TRBJ2-7	CASRRLAGGYEQYF
many	TRBV19	TRBJ1-5	CASSIVMMNQPQHF
-	TRBV5-1	TRBJ1-6	CASSSAEMDSPLHF
many	TRBV3-1	TRBJ2-5	CASSPSGPEGETQYF
few	TRBV18	TRBJ1-1	CASSPTPTSGATEAFF
-	TRBV28	TRBJ1-5	CATSGLNQPQHF
-	TRBV7-9	TRBJ1-2	CASSSLTGDTHYGYTF
few	TRBV7-2	TRBJ1-1	CASSLVSTEAFF
many	TRBV6-4	TRBJ2-3	CASSDSLSTDTQYF
many	TRBV5-4	TRBJ2-1	CASSSMDQRGFF
few	TRBV5-6	TRBJ2-3	CASSPGLAEDTQYF
once	TRBV4-2	TRBJ2-2	CASSQGEYSYTGELFF
many	TRBV11-2	TRBJ1-1	CASTRGSDRTEAFF
few	TRBV6-5	TRBJ1-1	CASSYGIEAFF
few	TRBV10-3	TRBJ2-5	CAISDDKQETQYF
few	TRBV6-1	TRBJ2-7	CASRATGPPYEQYF
-	TRBV3-1	TRBJ2-1	CASSPGTSSNDEQFF
-	TRBV29-1	TRBJ2-7	CSVRDNSYEQYF
-	TRBV6-6	TRBJ2-1	CASSYGYTGEQFF
-	TRBV12-3/TRBV12-4	TRBJ2-2	CASSFSPGPNTGELFF
-	TRBV11-2	TRBJ2-7	CASSRGTSSYEQYF
many	TRBV20-1	TRBJ2-7	CSAREGDRGYEQYF
few	TRBV5-1	TRBJ2-3	CASSLGSSSSTDTQYF
many	TRBV4-2	TRBJ2-7	CASSQDTSPTYEQYF
-	TRBV6-5	TRBJ1-6	CASSYRSSYNSPLHF
many	TRBV6-5	TRBJ2-3	CASSYSRADTQYF
many	TRBV5-1	TRBJ1-1	CASSLDPEDTEAFF
-	TRBV7-2	TRBJ2-7	CASSFGPGSYEQYF
few	TRBV11-3	TRBJ2-7	CASSLSGAREQYF
many	TRBV28	TRBJ2-1	CASSAPGLAHFF
many	TRBV12-3/TRBV12-4	TRBJ2-3	CASSTGDTQYF
many	TRBV11-2	TRBJ2-1	CASSRSTVGDEQFF
-	TRBV18	TRBJ2-5	CASSIFGDSQETQYF
many	TRBV6-4	TRBJ2-6	CASSPQTGTGANVLTF
-	TRBV6-6	TRBJ1-3	CASSWLDVSSGNTIYF
-	TRBV27	TRBJ2-1	CASSFGLRAMKQFF
-	TRBV10-3	TRBJ2-3	CAISESGTSSTDTQYF
-	TRBV20-1	TRBJ2-3	CSARKGRGATDTQYF